The next 14 T cell receptor beta chains were all read from a single sample in a study of T cell responses to AZD1222 COVID-19 vaccine. Method: immunoSEQ multiplex PCR; TCRdb's copy keeps in-frame clones and lacks some. The sample includes around 99,000 clones, more than 75% of them seen just once. The sequencing here drew on peripheral blood, taken 28 days after the second AZD1222 dose. The receptors here all came from an adult who received the AZD1222 COVID-19 vaccine.

The rearrangement uses TRBV5-1 and TRBJ1-1; 9 bases map to TRBD1. This CDR3 has 14 residues. V lost 4 bases, J lost 8 bases, and 9 bases stayed unmatched. Germline V gene data show CDR1 as SGHRS and CDR2 as YFSETQ. The CDR3 protein is CASSAGGTGREAFF. CDR3 nucleotides: TGCGCCAGCAGCGCTGGGGGGACAGGGCGAGAAGCTTTCTTT.

The V gene is TRBV7-2, the J gene TRBJ1-2; perhaps TRBD1 as D (5 bases). In germline, CDR1 is SGHTA, CDR2 FQGNSA. With 5 bases removed from V and 3 bases from J, the gap between germline ends came to 22 bases. CDR3 length: 17 residues. The CDR3 DNA sequence: TGTGCCAGCAGCCATATCAGGACAAACCCCTTCCACTATGGCTACACCTTC. It codes for CASSHIRTNPFHYGYTF.

The gene calls are TRBV14 and TRBJ2-2; 7 bases map to TRBD2. The junction had 7 bases not matched to a gene; V was cut back by 1 base and J by 8 bases. Germline CDR1 SGHDN, CDR2 FVKESK. The CDR3 runs 15 residues. The CDR3 spells CASSQALALTGELFF. The CDR3 DNA is TGTGCCAGCAGCCAAGCACTAGCGCTTACTGGGGAGCTGTTTTTT.

The V gene is TRBV19, the J gene TRBJ2-3, with a tentative D call TRBD2 (6 bases). With 1 base removed from V and 2 bases from J, the gap between germline ends came to 16 bases. From germline, CDR1 is LNHDA and CDR2 SQIVND (reference sequence). The CDR3 sequence is 17 residues long. The CDR3 nucleotides are TGTGCCAGTAGTATAGGAAGGGGAGGAGGGCCCACAGATACGCAGTATTTT. Translation: CASSIGRGGGPTDTQYF.

The chain carries TRBV5-1 and TRBJ2-7; tentative D call: TRBD2 (5 bases). Trimming left V 0 bases short and J 6 bases short, with 10 bases between. Germline assignment: CDR1 SGHRS and CDR2 YFSETQ. This CDR3 comprises 13 residues. In DNA form, the CDR3 reads TGCGCCAGCAGCTTGGACCGGGAAGGCGAGCAGTACTTC. It translates to CASSLDREGEQYF. Combining the CDR3 with reference TRBV5-1 and TRBJ2-7 gives the whole variable domain KAGVTQTPRYLIKTRGQQVTLSCSPISGHRSVSWYQQTPGQGLQFLFEYFSETQRNKGNFPGRFSGRQFSNSRSEMNVSTLELGDSALYLCASSLDREGEQYFGPGTRLTVT.

The rearrangement joins TRBV18 to TRBJ2-3, with D tentatively TRBD2 (5 bases). The CDR3 has 17 amino acids. Germline V gene sequence: CDR1 KGHSH, CDR2 LQKENI. V was shortened by 0 bases and J by 2 bases, with 15 bases between the two germline ends. For the CDR3, the DNA is TGTGCCAGCTCACCACCGCCAGCGGAGAGGATCACAGATACGCAGTATTTT. Amino acids: CASSPPPAERITDTQYF.

The V and J genes are TRBV28 and TRBJ1-1; D may be TRBD1 (5 bases). The V and J ends lost 9 bases and 5 bases respectively, with 10 bases between them. CDR1 is MDHEN and CDR2 is SYDVKM in the germline V gene. This CDR3 is built from 11 residues. The CDR3 sequence is CASGGRTEAFF. In nucleotides, the CDR3 is TGTGCCAGTGGGGGGAGGACTGAAGCTTTCTTT.

This clone has just a few counts. The chain joins TRBV29-1 to TRBJ1-4, with D perhaps matching TRBD1 (5 bases). CDR3 length equals 12 residues. Germline values: CDR1 SQVTM, CDR2 ANQGSEA. V was shortened by 1 base and J by 7 bases, with 7 bases between the two germline ends. DNA of the CDR3: TGCAGCGTTGAAGGGGGCGGTGAAAAACTGTTTTTT. This translates into CSVEGGGEKLFF.

J is TRBJ1-2 and V is TRBV19; 9 bases line up with TRBD1. Germline CDR1 and CDR2: LNHDA and SQIVND (reference sequence). V dropped 3 bases and J dropped 3; count of bases not matched to a gene: 8. The length of the CDR3 is 16 residues. The CDR3 here is CASSIRRGQGYYGYTF. CDR3 coding DNA: TGTGCCAGTAGTATTCGGCGGGGACAGGGATACTATGGCTACACCTTC.

The chain combines TRBV19 with TRBJ2-7; D gene ambiguous. Trimming pared 3 bases from V and 2 bases from J, leaving 8 bases between. This CDR3 region has 13 residues. CDR1 is LNHDA, CDR2 SQIVND, per germline (reference sequence). The CDR3: CASSMTPTYEQYF. DNA of the CDR3: TGTGCCAGTAGTATGACCCCGACCTACGAGCAGTACTTC.

V usage is TRBV7-9 and J usage is TRBJ1-5; TRBD1 is a possible D gene (5 bases). The V and J ends lost 9 bases and 3 bases respectively, with 27 bases between them. The V gene's germline CDR1 is SEHNR and CDR2 FQNEAQ (reference sequence). The CDR3 contains 18 residues. The CDR3 loop reads CASSVGAWQGEFNQPQHF. DNA of the CDR3: TGTGCCAGTTCGGTCGGAGCGTGGCAGGGAGAATTCAATCAGCCCCAGCATTTT.

This clone occurred once. Here the CDR3 reads CASSTRLAGLADTQYF. The CDR3 nucleotides read TGTGCCAGCAGCACCCGACTAGCGGGGTTAGCAGATACGCAGTATTTT. The gene calls are TRBV5-6 and TRBJ2-3, with 11 bases lining up with TRBD2. This CDR3 spans 16 amino acids. V trimming: 4 bases; J trimming: 4 bases; junction bases outside the gene matches: 8. CDR1 and CDR2 from the germline V gene are SGHDT and YYEEEE.

The V and J genes are TRBV5-1 and TRBJ2-5; weak D call: TRBD2 (5 bases). The ends were cut back, 0 bases at V and 5 bases at J, with 14 bases in the middle. The germline V gene has CDR1 SGHRS and CDR2 YFSETQ. The CDR3 has 15 residues. The CDR3 DNA reads TGCGCCAGCAGCTTGGGTGGCACCCCGGGGGAGACCCAGTACTTC. Protein sequence: CASSLGGTPGETQYF.

The chain combines TRBV6-4 with TRBJ1-6, with TRBD1 identical over 7 bases. CDR1 is MRHNA, CDR2 SNTAGT, per germline. CDR3 length: 15 residues. With V trimmed by 7 bases and J by 6 bases, 9 bases remained unmatched. This CDR3 is CASTGTVGSNSPLHF. In nucleotides, the CDR3 is TGTGCCAGCACAGGGACAGTCGGTAGTAATTCACCCCTCCACTTT.